This TCR beta chain was sequenced for a study of blood T cell repertoires in COVID-19 (dated by TCRdb to 2020 to 2022). Regarding the study in general: Samples from collaborators originated in the United States, Italy and Spain and spanned both the acute and convalescent phases of COVID-19. The prospective study material was composed of cDNA or gDNA derived from T cells, B-cell-depleted T cells, or PBMCs. The dataset comprised deeply sampled blood TCRbeta repertoires from subjects exposed to, actively infected with, or recovered from COVID-19. The repertoires were made available in a free public database intended to serve as a resource for research on the immune response to SARS-CoV-2. Samples came from the ongoing ImmuneRACE study (first 160 participants) plus 1,254 subjects from 6 global collaborators. The sample metadata nearly always contained a de-identified subject ID, COVID-19 status, age in years and sex. Where available, HLA class I and class II types were taken from metadata supplied by the sample provider and were not determined by assay-based typing. Here is what the overall study found, with its caveats: The amount of clinical and demographic metadata varied by source and participant and was provided uncurated.

Enrolling through a virtual design, the prospective study's participants ranged in age from roughly 18 to 89 years and lived across 20 to 25 United States geographic areas. In the prospective study, cohorts were assigned on the basis of participant-reported clinical history obtained from a screening survey and a study questionnaire. ImmuneRACE Cohort 3 recovered participants were defined by two consecutive negative NP/OP PCR tests, healthcare professional clearance, or symptom resolution. In the prospective study, whole blood, serum and a nasopharyngeal or oropharyngeal swab were collected from each participant by mobile phlebotomists. Prospective study participants could optionally give additional blood draws and questionnaires over an approximately 2-month period. Before DNA extraction, blood samples from the prospective study were shipped at room temperature or frozen. On this clone itself: Which antigen it targets is not known. No per-base quality is available; no much larger clone lies one base away.

TCRbeta CDR3 regions were amplified from genomic DNA by means of the immunoSEQ Assay, a bias-controlled multiplex PCR. From the authors' description of their analysis: Within the assay, amplification of reference gene primers was used to estimate how many nucleated cells each sample contained. To quantify the absolute abundance of each unique TCRbeta CDR3 rearrangement, sequence reads were collapsed and filtered. For each sample, productive Simpson clonality was calculated as the square root of Simpson's diversity index across productive rearrangements. In its TCRdb copy, this immuneACCESS table keeps in-frame sequences only and misses some clones. Where compared with another copy, unresolved V genes explain less than half of these, and the others have no known cause. V and J calls plus clone size are reproduced from that table; the DNA served to infer D and trimming. Present in this sample are hundreds of thousands of clones, over 80% of which were seen just once. The ten largest clones capture more than 8.5% of the sample.

Per the germline V gene (reference sequence), SSHAT is the CDR1 and FNYEAQ is the CDR2. The V end gives up 4 bases and the J end 5 bases, leaving 7 bases in the junction not matched to a gene. Counted from cysteine to phenylalanine, this CDR3 has 16 amino acids. Just the 48-base CDR3 DNA is kept, in frame starting at base 1. Input material: PBMCs or T cells enriched from blood (not recorded which). Recombination linked TRBV7-7 to TRBJ2-2, with 10 bases aligning to TRBD1. This TCR was recovered from a woman aged 18 to 35 who had recovered from COVID-19. The CDR3 protein sequence reads: CASSSGTGATTGELFF. The DNA sequence is given as TGTGCCAGCAGCTCAGGGACAGGGGCGACTACCGGGGAGCTGTTTTTT.